This TCR beta chain was recorded in a study of control samples from healthy donors and cancer patients. CDR3 length: 16 amino acids. Germline V gene lookup returns CDR1 KGHSH and CDR2 LQKENI. Unmatched junction bases numbered 6, after V lost 2 bases and J lost 8 bases. Clones were read by immunoSEQ multiplex PCR, and TCRdb kept only the in-frame ones, dropping some. The table shows around 74,000 clones, with roughly 92% occurring only once. The chain carries TRBV18 and TRBJ1-6; TRBD1 matches at 10 bases. The receptor was derived from a woman aged 55-70 years in good health. Sequencing input: blood. In DNA, the CDR3 is TGTGCCAGCTCACCATCCAGACAGGGGGCTTATTCACCCCTCCACTTT. Translating gives CASSPSRQGAYSPLHF.